The sample holds many counts of the clone carrying this T cell receptor (beta chain). Its antigen remains unidentified. Previously described methods with listed TCR primers produced the bulk TCR libraries. TCRdb recomputed calls from the PCR reads with MiXCR, one row per CDR3 protein. The table has 490,000 or so distinct CDR3 sequences, 20% to 25% seen once. These data belong to a study of molecular identifiers for immune sequencing clone quantification. The study, taken as a whole, reports: Sharing of a barcode by identical TCR molecules could cause highly expanded clone sizes to be underestimated.

The clonotype originates from a human donor in good health. Some libraries in this study had Jurkat cell RNA spiked in. Sequenced input: naive CD8+ T cells from blood, with Jurkat cell RNA spiked in. Subset reported: FACS-sorted CD8+CD4-CCR7+CD45RA+ naive T cells.

CDR3 coding DNA: TGTGCCAGCAGTTTATCAGGCCCGGGGATGGGTTACGAGCAGTACTTC. Amino acid sequence: CASSLSGPGMGYEQYF. The chain uses TRBV27 and TRBJ2-7; a possible D gene is TRBD2 (5 bases). V shed 0 bases and J shed 4 bases, with 16 bases lying between them. The CDR3 loop spans 16 amino acids. CDR1 and CDR2 (germline): MNHEY, SMNVEV (reference sequence).